These 24 T cell receptor beta chains came from one sample sequenced in a study of T cells in tumors after PD-1 blockade. Assay used: immunoSEQ multiplex PCR; TCRdb lists only in-frame clones, some missing. The sample lists around 50,000 clones; more than 70% were seen once. The sequencing here drew on PBMCs, taken before anti-PD-1 treatment. All receptors come from a human donor with basal cell carcinoma.

This clone was observed a handful of times. The chain joins TRBV7-8 to TRBJ2-4, with D maybe TRBD2 (6 bases). The CDR3 totals 19 residues. Germline assignment: CDR1 SGHVS and CDR2 FQNEAQ. Trimming took 5 bases from V and 0 from J, leaving 23 bases between them. The CDR3 DNA reads as TGTGCCAGCAGCCCCCACCGTGCGGGAACGACCCCAGCCAAAAACATTCAGTACTTC. Protein product: CASSPHRAGTTPAKNIQYF.

This sequence joins TRBV6-6 and TRBJ1-1; D is uncertain. Trimming stripped 6 bases from V and 1 base from J, with 18 bases between. The CDR3 runs 16 residues. In germline, CDR1 is MNHNY, CDR2 SVGAGI (reference sequence). CDR3: CASRRLEGRGNTEAFF. CDR3 bases: TGTGCCAGCAGACGACTAGAGGGTCGGGGGAACACTGAAGCTTTCTTT.

The chain is built from TRBV30 and TRBJ1-2, with 7 bases that match TRBD1. Germline CDR1 and CDR2: GTSNPN and SVGIG (reference sequence). Trimming removed 3 bases from V and 0 bases from J; junction bases left unmatched: 4. The CDR3 is made up of 14 amino acids. The chain's CDR3 is CAWRYGTANYGYTF. The CDR3 bases are TGTGCCTGGAGATATGGGACAGCTAACTATGGCTACACCTTC.

V usage is TRBV4-2 and J usage is TRBJ2-1; 14 positions agree with TRBD2. The CDR3 length is 17 residues. Germline V gives CDR1 LGHNA, CDR2 YNFKEQ. V shed 0 bases, J shed 6 bases, and the junction held 4 bases outside the gene matches. The CDR3 bases are TGTGCCAGCAGCCAAGAAGGGACTAGCGGGGGTCGCAATGAGCAGTTCTTC. Protein product: CASSQEGTSGGRNEQFF.

In this sample, this clone is medium-sized. The V call is TRBV2, the J call TRBJ1-4; D ambiguous. V was pared by 0 bases and J by 7 bases, with 9 bases between. The CDR3 spans 14 residues. CDR1 is SNHLY and CDR2 is FYNNEI in the germline V gene. CDR3 amino acids: CASSEASGREKLFF. The CDR3 bases are TGTGCCAGCAGTGAAGCGTCCGGACGTGAAAAACTGTTTTTT.

The V call is TRBV19, the J call TRBJ2-6; D is perhaps TRBD2 (6 bases). V was trimmed by 5 bases and J by 4 bases, leaving 15 bases between them. Germline-derived CDR1 and CDR2 are LNHDA and SQIVND (reference sequence). The CDR3 length is 16 residues. The CDR3 DNA reads TGTGCCAGTAGTGTCTCGGGGGAGGCAGGGGCCAACGTCCTGACTTTC. Amino acids: CASSVSGEAGANVLTF. Combining the CDR3 with reference TRBV19 and TRBJ2-6 gives the whole variable domain DGGITQSPKYLFRKEGQNVTLSCEQNLNHDAMYWYRQDPGQGLRLIYYSQIVNDFQKGDIAEGYSVSREKKESFPLTVTSAQKNPTAFYLCASSVSGEAGANVLTFGAGSRLTVL.

The V and J genes are TRBV5-1 and TRBJ1-1, with 8 bases matching TRBD1. Trimming cost V 5 bases and J 8 bases; bases outside gene matches: 5. The CDR3 contains 12 residues. CDR1 is SGHRS and CDR2 is YFSETQ in the germline V gene. The CDR3 is CASRSDRGEAFF. The CDR3 nucleotides are TGCGCCAGCAGATCAGACAGGGGCGAAGCTTTCTTT.

Only one count was recorded for this clone. CDR3 sequence reads: CASSPRIRGDFPLHF. The DNA of the CDR3 is TGTGCCAGCTCACCACGCATAAGGGGTGACTTTCCCCTCCACTTT. This sequence joins TRBV18 and TRBJ1-6; D may be TRBD1 (5 bases). Germline lookup yields CDR1 KGHSH and CDR2 LQKENI. CDR3 length equals 15 residues. Trimming left V 1 base short and J 13 bases short, with 17 bases between.

The rearrangement joins TRBV7-5 to TRBJ2-7; the table's D call, TRBD1, was not checked against the DNA. TRBV7-5 is recorded as a pseudogene. CDR3 size: 14 residues. CDR3 in amino acids: CARSLGQEKYEQYF. Written as DNA, the CDR3 is TGTGCCAGAAGCTTAGGACAGGAAAAGTACGAGCAGTACTTC.

The chain is built from TRBV10-1 and TRBJ2-1; 7 bases agree with TRBD1. This CDR3 has 12 amino acids. The germline CDR1 and CDR2 sequences are WNHNN and SYGVQD (reference sequence). J gave up 10 bases and V 5 bases, and 5 bases lay outside the gene matches. The DNA for the CDR3 is TGCGCCAGCAGTCGACAGGGTACGGAGCAGTTCTTC. It encodes CASSRQGTEQFF.

The chain employs TRBV5-5 and TRBJ2-5; D is tentatively TRBD1 or TRBD2 (6 bases each). In germline, CDR1 is SGHKS, CDR2 YYEKEE (reference sequence). Trimming removed 4 bases from V and 5 bases from J, with 15 bases in between. The CDR3 length is 14 residues. The CDR3 is CASSIWGAKETQYF. For the CDR3, the DNA is TGTGCCAGCAGCATTTGGGGGGCAAAGGAGACCCAGTACTTC.

This sequence joins TRBV5-4 and TRBJ2-6, with TRBD2 as a possible D gene (6 bases). The germline V gene encodes CDR1 SGHNT and CDR2 YYREEE (reference sequence). V lost 3 bases, J lost 0 bases, and 16 bases lay in between. The CDR3 is 18 amino acids. The CDR3 loop reads CASSWGLGRRSGANVLTF. For the CDR3, the DNA is TGTGCCAGCAGCTGGGGACTGGGACGCCGCTCTGGGGCCAACGTCCTGACTTTC. The full variable domain, its missing parts supplied by reference TRBV5-4 and TRBJ2-6, is ETGVTQSPTHLIKTRGQQVTLRCSSQSGHNTVSWYQQALGQGPQFIFQYYREEENGRGNFPPRFSGLQFPNYSSELNVNALELDDSALYLCASSWGLGRRSGANVLTFGAGSRLTVL.

The count of this clone is one. A junction boundary mismatches the germline segment, possibly from a read error. The genes are TRBV28 and TRBJ2-1; unclear D gene. The CDR3 runs 11 residues. CDR1 is MDHEN, CDR2 SYDVKM, per germline. The chain's CDR3 is CASISHNEQFF. The CDR3 DNA reads as TGTGCCAGCATCTCCCACAATGAGCAGTTCTTC. Supplemented by reference TRBV28 and TRBJ2-1, the full variable domain reads DVKVTQSSRYLVKRTGEKVFLECVQDMDHENMFWYRQDPGLGLRLIYFSYDVKMKEKGDIPEGYSVSREKKERFSLILESASTNQTSMYLCASISHNEQFFGPGTRLTVL.

This clone was counted a single time. The rearrangement joins TRBV7-9 to TRBJ1-1; D uncertain. The V gene lost 4 bases and the J gene lost 2 bases, with 8 bases spanning the gap. CDR3 size: 13 residues. In germline, CDR1 is SEHNR, CDR2 FQNEAQ (reference sequence). In DNA, the CDR3 is TGTGCCAGCAGCTACAGTGACAACACTGAAGCTTTCTTT. It encodes CASSYSDNTEAFF.

This clone qualifies as medium-sized. The chain couples TRBV25-1 to TRBJ2-5; D is ambiguous. Trimming cost V 4 bases and J 5 bases, with 5 bases left between them. This CDR3 is built from 11 residues. Germline values: CDR1 MGHDK, CDR2 SYGVNS. DNA for the CDR3: TGTGCCAGCAGTGGTAGGGAGACCCAGTACTTC. It encodes CASSGRETQYF.

The rearrangement links TRBV6-6 to TRBJ1-1; 7 bases fit TRBD1. Germline V lookup: CDR1 MNHNY, CDR2 SVGAGI (reference sequence). V trimming: 2 bases; J trimming: 3 bases; junction bases outside the gene matches: 6. This CDR3 has 15 residues. The CDR3 sequence is CASSYGQGVDTEAFF. The CDR3 DNA sequence: TGTGCCAGCAGTTACGGCCAGGGGGTGGACACTGAAGCTTTCTTT.

The DNA for the CDR3 is TGCGCCAGCAGCAAAGGAGCACAGGGGAATACTGAAGCTTTCTTT. Translating gives CASSKGAQGNTEAFF. The chain is built from TRBV5-1 and TRBJ1-1, with 7 bases aligning to TRBD1. The CDR3 extends over 15 amino acids. V lost 4 bases to trimming and J lost 5 bases; unmatched junction nucleotides: 11. Germline values: CDR1 SGHRS, CDR2 YFSETQ.

The genes are TRBV12-3 or TRBV12-4 and TRBJ1-1, with 7 bases identical to TRBD1. The V segment lost 5 bases and the J segment 1 base; nucleotides outside the gene matches: 1. There are 13 residues in the CDR3. The CDR3 loop is CASSRDRNTEAFF. The CDR3 DNA sequence: TGTGCCAGCAGTAGGGACAGGAACACTGAAGCTTTCTTT.

This clone was seen a few times. This chain uses TRBV28 with TRBJ2-2; 9 bases fit TRBD2. Germline-derived CDR1 and CDR2 are MDHEN and SYDVKM. The CDR3 contains 15 residues. V was pared by 5 bases and J by 3 bases, with 4 bases of the junction left unmatched. CDR3 sequence: CASSGLAPYTGELFF. The CDR3 DNA reads as TGTGCCAGCAGTGGACTAGCGCCGTACACCGGGGAGCTGTTTTTT.

V is TRBV2 and J is TRBJ2-7; no firm D call. The CDR3 is 10 amino acids. V lost 5 bases to trimming and J lost 7 bases, with 6 bases between them. The V gene's germline CDR1 is SNHLY and CDR2 FYNNEI. The DNA for the CDR3 is TGTGCCAGCAGTACCCTAGAGCAGTACTTC. Protein product: CASSTLEQYF.

The rearrangement links TRBV27 to TRBJ2-7; D is possibly TRBD1 (5 bases). There are 14 residues in the CDR3. In germline, CDR1 is MNHEY, CDR2 SMNVEV (reference sequence). V was pared by 4 bases and J by 3 bases, with 13 bases between. The CDR3 bases are TGTGCCAGCAGTTCAGGGTTTAGGGACTACGAGCAGTACTTC. This encodes CASSSGFRDYEQYF.

This chain joins TRBV6-4 and TRBJ1-2; D unclear. The germline V and J ends were trimmed by 6 bases and 6 bases, with 17 bases remaining between them. Germline V gene lookup returns CDR1 MRHNA and CDR2 SNTAGT. The CDR3 consists of 14 residues. The CDR3 DNA reads TGTGCCAGCAGCCGCGGGGAGGGCAACGATGGCTACACCTTC. It translates to CASSRGEGNDGYTF.

J is TRBJ2-7 and V is TRBV5-1; 7 bases align to TRBD2. The CDR3 has 12 residues. CDR1 is SGHRS and CDR2 is YFSETQ in the germline V gene. Germline trimming cut 0 bases from V and 6 bases from J; bases unmatched to any gene: 0. CDR3 in DNA: TGCGCCAGCAGCTTGGGGGAGGGCGAGCAGTACTTC. This encodes CASSLGEGEQYF. Using reference TRBV5-1 and TRBJ2-7 for the parts outside the CDR3, the full variable domain is KAGVTQTPRYLIKTRGQQVTLSCSPISGHRSVSWYQQTPGQGLQFLFEYFSETQRNKGNFPGRFSGRQFSNSRSEMNVSTLELGDSALYLCASSLGEGEQYFGPGTRLTVT.

The chain uses TRBV30 and TRBJ1-1; D ambiguous. V lost 0 bases and J 4 bases, leaving 6 bases between the germline ends. The CDR3 covers 12 residues. Germline-derived CDR1 and CDR2 are GTSNPN and SVGIG (reference sequence). CDR3 region: CAWSVMPTEAFF. CDR3 nucleotides: TGTGCCTGGAGTGTTATGCCCACTGAAGCTTTCTTT.